These 24 T cell receptor beta chains were all obtained from the same sample, sequenced in a study of blood T cell repertoires in COVID-19. Profiled with immunoSEQ multiplex PCR; TCRdb holds only in-frame clones, not every one. Here the sample spans about 180,000 clones, about 85% being singletons. Sequencing input: peripheral blood. All receptors come from a person between 65 and 79 years old with COVID-19, enrolled during active disease.

The genes are TRBV11-1 and TRBJ2-5; D might be TRBD2 (6 bases). V was cut by 4 bases and J by 7 bases, with 7 bases left in between. Germline V lookup: CDR1 SGHAT, CDR2 FQDESV (reference sequence). CDR3 length: 11 residues. The CDR3 loop is CASSSGGTQYF. CDR3 DNA sequence: TGTGCCAGCAGCTCCGGGGGGACCCAGTACTTC. The full variable domain, completed using reference TRBV11-1 and TRBJ2-5, is EAEVAQSPRYKITEKSQAVAFWCDPISGHATLYWYRQILGQGPELLVQFQDESVVDDSQLPKDRFSAERLKGVDSTLKIQPAELGDSAMYLCASSSGGTQYFGPGTRLLVL.

The chain employs TRBV4-3 and TRBJ1-5; D is ambiguous. V was pared by 2 bases and J by 1 base, with 9 bases between. CDR1 and CDR2 (germline): LGHNA, YSLEER. The CDR3 runs 15 residues. This CDR3 is CASSQTTTSNQPQHF. As DNA, the CDR3 is TGCGCCAGCAGCCAAACCACTACGAGCAATCAGCCCCAGCATTTT.

This clone came up once. The gene calls are TRBV7-2 and TRBJ1-3; TRBD1 might be the D (5 bases). The V end lost 1 base, the J end lost 0 bases, and 13 bases lay between the germline ends. The CDR3 is 17 amino acids. Germline CDR1 SGHTA, CDR2 FQGNSA. The CDR3 DNA sequence: TGTGCCAGCAGCTTAGGAGGAGGGGCAAACTCTGGAAACACCATATATTTT. It translates to CASSLGGGANSGNTIYF.

The J gene is TRBJ1-5, the V gene TRBV28, with 9 bases that match TRBD1. This CDR3 is 14 amino acids long. V shed 9 bases and J 4 bases; nucleotides not matched to a gene: 7. CDR1 and CDR2 from the germline V gene are MDHEN and SYDVKM. The CDR3 region has the DNA TGTGCCAGTCGACAGGGGGGTAAAAATCAGCCCCAGCATTTT. As protein: CASRQGGKNQPQHF. The variable domain in full, with the rest retrieved from reference TRBV28 and TRBJ1-5, is DVKVTQSSRYLVKRTGEKVFLECVQDMDHENMFWYRQDPGLGLRLIYFSYDVKMKEKGDIPEGYSVSREKKERFSLILESASTNQTSMYLCASRQGGKNQPQHFGDGTRLSIL.

The chain has TRBV6-5 and TRBJ2-1, with 11 bases that match TRBD2. The CDR3 is 16 amino acids. V dropped 2 bases and J dropped 7; count of bases not matched to a gene: 7. Per germline, CDR1 MNHEY and CDR2 SVGAGI. CDR3 protein: CASSYRASGGRNEQFF. Here the CDR3 DNA reads TGTGCCAGCAGTTACAGGGCTAGCGGGGGGAGGAATGAGCAGTTCTTC.

This chain links TRBV4-1 with TRBJ1-5, with a tentative D call TRBD1 (6 bases). The CDR3 consists of 17 residues. Germline V lookup: CDR1 MGHRA, CDR2 YSYEKL. The V end lost 4 bases, the J end lost 1 base, and 17 bases lay between the germline ends. CDR3 protein: CASSPGQLLASNQPQHF. CDR3 nucleotides: TGCGCCAGCAGCCCGGGACAACTACTCGCGAGCAATCAGCCCCAGCATTTT.

The chain recombines TRBV5-1 with TRBJ2-1; D is unresolved. Deletions cut 3 bases from V and 2 bases from J, with 9 bases between. Germline lookup yields CDR1 SGHRS and CDR2 YFSETQ. This CDR3 has 14 residues. CDR3 nucleotides: TGCGCCAGCAGCTCGACTGGTGCCTACAATGAGCAGTTCTTC. The encoded protein is CASSSTGAYNEQFF.

The CDR3 DNA reads as TGCGCCAGCAGTCCCTCTTATTTACAGGGTTACACTGAAGCTTTCTTT. Its protein product is CASSPSYLQGYTEAFF. This chain uses TRBV5-1 with TRBJ1-1; D possibly corresponds to TRBD1 (6 bases). The V gene's germline CDR1 is SGHRS and CDR2 YFSETQ. The V end was cut by 5 bases, the J end by 3 bases, with 20 bases between. The length of the CDR3 is 16 residues.

J is TRBJ2-7 and V is TRBV5-8; TRBD1 matches 11 bases. The CDR3 runs to 15 residues. J gave up 6 bases and V 0 bases, and 5 bases lay outside the gene matches. Germline CDR1 SGHTS, CDR2 YDEGEE. In DNA form, the CDR3 reads TGTGCCAGCAGCTTGGTCCGGGACAGGGGGGCCGAGCAGTACTTC. Translating gives CASSLVRDRGAEQYF.

The V and J genes are TRBV18 and TRBJ2-2; TRBD2 matches 8 bases. V shed 5 bases and J 2 bases; nucleotides not matched to a gene: 13. Germline V lookup: CDR1 KGHSH, CDR2 LQKENI. The CDR3 runs to 18 residues. The DNA for the CDR3 is TGTGCCAGCTCATTCGGACTAGCCGATCACCGAAACACCGGGGAGCTGTTTTTT. This gives the protein CASSFGLADHRNTGELFF.

A single count supports this clone. The V gene is TRBV28, the J gene TRBJ1-1, with 10 bases identical to TRBD1. The junction had 10 bases not matched to a gene; V was cut back by 3 bases and J by 3 bases. This CDR3 contains 17 residues. Per the germline V gene, CDR1 is MDHEN and CDR2 is SYDVKM. DNA for the CDR3: TGTGCCAGCAGTTTTAGACAGGGGGCGGAGGGCGACACTGAAGCTTTCTTT. Translating gives CASSFRQGAEGDTEAFF.

V is TRBV11-2 and J is TRBJ1-1; D might be TRBD1 (5 bases). The CDR3 is 16 amino acids. CDR1 and CDR2 from the germline V gene are SGHAT and FQNNGV. Deletions cut 1 base from V and 0 bases from J, with 12 bases between. This CDR3 is CASSLAAGHLNTEAFF. DNA of the CDR3: TGTGCCAGCAGCTTAGCGGCAGGGCATCTGAACACTGAAGCTTTCTTT.

V gene TRBV27 combines with J gene TRBJ2-7; 8 positions match TRBD1. There are 15 residues in the CDR3. Germline values: CDR1 MNHEY, CDR2 SMNVEV (reference sequence). The trim removed 5 bases at V and 1 base at J, leaving 7 bases unmatched. This CDR3 is CASSRQGFESYEQYF. For the CDR3, the DNA is TGTGCCAGCAGTCGACAGGGGTTCGAGTCCTACGAGCAGTACTTC.

The rearrangement joins TRBV30 to TRBJ2-3, with TRBD2 matching 11 bases. This CDR3 has 15 amino acids. Germline V gene lookup returns CDR1 GTSNPN and CDR2 SVGIG (reference sequence). Unmatched junction bases numbered 11, after V lost 6 bases and J lost 6 bases. CDR3 DNA sequence: TGTGCCTGCGCGCGAGGGACTAGCGGACTTGATACGCAGTATTTT. This gives the protein CACARGTSGLDTQYF. The variable domain in full, with the rest retrieved from reference TRBV30 and TRBJ2-3, is SQTIHQWPATLVQPVGSPLSLECTVEGTSNPNLYWYRQAAGRGLQLLFYSVGIGQISSEVPQNLSASRPQDRQFILSSKKLLLSDSGFYLCACARGTSGLDTQYFGPGTRLTVL.

The V gene is TRBV18, the J gene TRBJ2-7; D remains unclear. This CDR3 has 13 residues. Trimming took off 2 bases at V and 5 bases at J, with 10 bases between the two ends. Germline loops: CDR1 KGHSH, CDR2 LQKENI. The CDR3 spells CASSPILGDEQYF. CDR3 bases: TGTGCCAGCTCACCAATTCTAGGTGACGAGCAGTACTTC.

The chain links TRBV6-6 to TRBJ1-6; 7 bases fit TRBD1. The V gene end was trimmed by 2 bases and the J gene end by 7 bases; junction bases not matched to a gene: 2. Germline CDR1 and CDR2: MNHNY and SVGAGI (reference sequence). This CDR3 contains 14 residues. The CDR3 nucleotides are TGTGCCAGCAGTTACGACAGGGACAATTCACCCCTCCACTTT. Encoded protein: CASSYDRDNSPLHF.

The genes are TRBV7-8 and TRBJ2-7; 7 positions match TRBD1. CDR3 size: 14 residues. Germline V lookup: CDR1 SGHVS, CDR2 FQNEAQ. V lost 3 bases, J lost 3 bases, and 5 bases stayed unmatched. CDR3 region: CASSLTGSLYEQYF. The CDR3 DNA reads as TGTGCCAGCAGCTTGACAGGGAGCCTCTACGAGCAGTACTTC.

The chain is built from TRBV27 and TRBJ2-5, with 7 bases fitting TRBD2. Per germline, CDR1 MNHEY and CDR2 SMNVEV (reference sequence). This CDR3 region has 16 residues. The V and J ends lost 6 bases and 5 bases, in that order; junction bases with no gene match: 15. CDR3 amino acids: CASRGPGTTTLETQYF. CDR3 sequence (DNA): TGTGCCAGCAGAGGCCCCGGGACTACTACGCTTGAGACCCAGTACTTC.

The chain links TRBV24-1 to TRBJ1-4; TRBD1 aligns across 9 bases. V lost 6 bases to trimming and J lost 4 bases; unmatched junction nucleotides: 5. Germline V lookup: CDR1 KGHDR, CDR2 SFDVKD. The CDR3 runs 15 residues. DNA for the CDR3: TGTGCCACCAGTATCGGACAGGGGAGTAATGAAAAACTGTTTTTT. As protein: CATSIGQGSNEKLFF.

The chain carries TRBV6-1 and TRBJ2-7; 7 bases line up with TRBD1. Germline V lookup: CDR1 MNHNS, CDR2 SASEGT. There are 16 residues in the CDR3. V lost 1 base and J lost 4; bases outside the gene matches: 10. The DNA of the CDR3 is TGTGCCAGCAGTGAAGAGGGGGCAGGGTGGTCTTACGAGCAGTACTTC. It specifies CASSEEGAGWSYEQYF.

V usage is TRBV6-5 and J usage is TRBJ1-5, with TRBD1 as a possible D gene (6 bases). The germline CDR1 and CDR2 sequences are MNHEY and SVGAGI. Trimming stripped 0 bases from V and 3 bases from J, with 12 bases between. The CDR3 is 16 residues long. CDR3 in amino acids: CASSYSTTGINQPQHF. As DNA, the CDR3 is TGTGCCAGCAGTTACTCGACTACAGGGATCAATCAGCCCCAGCATTTT.

The J gene is TRBJ1-4, the V gene TRBV29-1; the D gene is possibly TRBD1 (6 bases). Between the trimmed V and J ends, which lost 7 bases and 8 bases, there was a span of 17 bases. The germline gives CDR1 SQVTM, CDR2 ANQGSEA. The CDR3 consists of 13 residues. CDR3 sequence reads: CSAGTNQGEKLFF. DNA for the CDR3: TGCAGCGCCGGGACGAATCAGGGGGAAAAACTGTTTTTT.

V and J are TRBV6-2 or TRBV6-3 and TRBJ1-3; D possibly corresponds to TRBD1 (5 bases). The ends were cut back, 2 bases at V and 0 bases at J, with 14 bases in the middle. CDR1 is MNHEY, CDR2 SVGEGT, per germline. The CDR3 consists of 17 residues. The CDR3: CASSYTRQKGSGNTIYF. In DNA form, the CDR3 reads TGTGCCAGCAGTTACACCCGACAGAAGGGCTCTGGAAACACCATATATTTT.

The gene calls are TRBV28 and TRBJ2-2; perhaps TRBD2 as D (5 bases). Trimming pared 7 bases from V and 4 bases from J, leaving 10 bases between. In germline, CDR1 is MDHEN, CDR2 SYDVKM. CDR3 length: 13 residues. As DNA, the CDR3 is TGTGCCAGCATCAGAGGGTCCACCGGGGAGCTGTTTTTT. Translating it yields CASIRGSTGELFF.